The T cell receptor (beta chain) under discussion was sequenced for a study of T cell responses to AZD1222 COVID-19 vaccine. The repertoire was sequenced with immunoSEQ multiplex PCR; TCRdb's copy has only in-frame clones and lacks some. This table has 120,000 or so clones, 88% appearing once. CDR1 MDHEN and CDR2 SYDVKM come from the germline V gene. V was cut by 8 bases and J by 8 bases, with 17 bases left in between. The CDR3 is 13 residues long. V is TRBV28 and J is TRBJ2-3; perhaps TRBD1 as D (7 bases). This TCR was sampled from an adult in good health. The sequenced sample was peripheral blood, obtained on day 0 of AZD1222 vaccination. The CDR3 bases are TGTGCCAGCTTGGAGGGGGCTAAGCTTACGCAGTATTTT. Its translation: CASLEGAKLTQYF.